A selection of T cell receptor beta chains follows, all from one sample in a study of T cell responses to AZD1222 COVID-19 vaccine. Clones were read by immunoSEQ multiplex PCR, and TCRdb kept only the in-frame ones, dropping some. In the table there are about 110,000 clones, about 87% of which are singletons. The source material was peripheral blood, sampled on day 0 of AZD1222 vaccination. The receptors shown here come from an adult in good health. CDR3s leave out the opening cysteine and the closing phenylalanine or tryptophan. Each record gives: J gene, V gene, CDR3 protein.

TRBJ1-2 TRBV18 ASSPDRGDYGYT
TRBJ2-6 TRBV7-6 ASSFSPGAAGANVLT
TRBJ2-7 TRBV7-8 ASSLVAGTGGYEQY
TRBJ2-1 TRBV9 ASTRSGSFNEQF
TRBJ1-1 TRBV7-9 ASSETRSTEAF
TRBJ1-5 TRBV28 ASQYEGFNQPQH
TRBJ2-7 TRBV4-1 ASSQVGGQMSYEQY
TRBJ1-1 TRBV5-1 ASSLGGGPTGAF
TRBJ2-7 TRBV27 ASRVLAASYEQY
TRBJ1-4 TRBV11-2 ASSLAGTGYEKLF
TRBJ2-7 TRBV27 ASGRLGQGGEQY
TRBJ2-7 TRBV12-5 ASGLVLVREREGDYEQY
TRBJ2-3 TRBV30 AWSFGQGGDTQY
TRBJ1-2 TRBV4-1 ASSQVETLIYGYT
TRBJ2-3 TRBV5-8 ASILKSGDTQY
TRBJ1-1 TRBV25-1 ASSDETGGLRNTEAF
TRBJ1-5 TRBV15 ATSRDRGEEPQH
TRBJ2-3 TRBV10-3 AISASQGRRDTQY
TRBJ2-1 TRBV5-4 ASSPDQSSYNEQF
TRBJ2-1 TRBV24-1 ATSDTGTSGYNEQF
TRBJ1-2 TRBV24-1 ATSDLRGQSYT
TRBJ2-5 TRBV5-1 ASSPHWGEKETQY
TRBJ1-5 TRBV6-5 ASRLEGMGNQPQH
TRBJ2-1 TRBV5-1 ASSLDGSSYNEQF
TRBJ2-1 TRBV19 ASSTTVDNEQF
TRBJ2-3 TRBV10-3 ASGRGPPDTQY
TRBJ1-5 TRBV4-1 ASSHETGSQPQH
TRBJ1-1 TRBV9 ASSVEAKNTEAF
TRBJ1-2 TRBV5-1 ASSPGAANYGYT
TRBJ1-5 TRBV5-8 ASSFGRTGDQPQH
TRBJ1-3 TRBV11-2 ASSPHLTGGSGNTIY
TRBJ1-6 TRBV27 ASSFTGQFNSPLH
TRBJ1-4 TRBV28 ASSNKYRDRTATNEKLF
TRBJ1-3 TRBV11-2 ASSLGAFHTIY
TRBJ1-2 TRBV13 ASSSQGTYGYT
TRBJ1-6 TRBV5-1 ASSWGAGVDNSPLH